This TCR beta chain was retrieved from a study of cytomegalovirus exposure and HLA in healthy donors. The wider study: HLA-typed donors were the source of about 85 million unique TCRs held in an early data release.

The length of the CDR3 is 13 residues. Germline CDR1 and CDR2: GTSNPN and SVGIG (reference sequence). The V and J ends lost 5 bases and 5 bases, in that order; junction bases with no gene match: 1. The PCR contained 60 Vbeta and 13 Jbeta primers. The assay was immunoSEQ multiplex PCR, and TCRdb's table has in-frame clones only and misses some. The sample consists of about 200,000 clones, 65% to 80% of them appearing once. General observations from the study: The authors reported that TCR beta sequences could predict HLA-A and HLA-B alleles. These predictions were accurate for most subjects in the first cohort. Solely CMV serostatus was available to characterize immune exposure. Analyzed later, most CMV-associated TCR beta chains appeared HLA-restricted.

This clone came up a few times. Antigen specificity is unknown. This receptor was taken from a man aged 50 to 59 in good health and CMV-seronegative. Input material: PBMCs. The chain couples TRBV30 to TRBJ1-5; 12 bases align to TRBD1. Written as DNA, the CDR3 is TGTGCCTGGGGGGACAGGGGGCATCAGCCCCAGCATTTT. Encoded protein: CAWGDRGHQPQHF.